These 17 T cell receptor beta chains were sequenced from one sample in a study of a mutant IDH1 vaccine in newly diagnosed glioma. The method was immunoSEQ multiplex PCR; TCRdb's version includes in-frame clones alone and lacks a portion of them. The top ten hold over 2% of the sample, which has about 40,000 clones, 84% seen once. Time point noted: week 11, during vaccination. Vaccination used 300 ug of mutant IDH1 20-mer peptide per dose, with topical imiquimod. For these receptors, no antigen is known. Sample: PBMCs, taken from a glioma patient whose treatment included an IDH1 peptide vaccine. The receptors shown here come from a middle-aged man with glioma.

The rearrangement uses TRBV19 and TRBJ1-1; the D is unclear. V lost 7 bases to trimming and J lost 1 base, with 16 bases between them. The CDR3 runs to 15 residues. The V gene's germline CDR1 is LNHDA and CDR2 SQIVND (reference sequence). The CDR3 DNA sequence: TGTGCCAGTACTTCGACTGGAGGGTCGAACACTGAAGCTTTCTTT. Encoded protein: CASTSTGGSNTEAFF.

The CDR3 coding sequence is TGTGCCATCCGGCCGGGACGCCGAATCGAGCAGTACTTC. Its protein is CAIRPGRRIEQYF. This chain joins TRBV6-1 and TRBJ2-7; D tentatively fits TRBD1 or TRBD2 (5 bases each). CDR3 length equals 13 residues. Per the germline V gene, CDR1 is MNHNS and CDR2 is SASEGT. The V gene lost 10 bases and the J gene lost 6 bases, with 19 bases spanning the gap.

The rearrangement links TRBV4-1 to TRBJ2-1, with 9 bases aligning to TRBD2. The CDR3 contains 16 residues. The trim removed 0 bases at V and 3 bases at J, leaving 3 bases unmatched. Per germline, CDR1 MGHRA and CDR2 YSYEKL. CDR3 nucleotides: TGCGCCAGCAGCCAAGATCGACTAGCGGTCTACAATGAGCAGTTCTTC. Residues: CASSQDRLAVYNEQFF.

The CDR3 sequence: CASSKVLGPNQPQHF. In DNA, the CDR3 is TGTGCCAGCAGTAAGGTTCTGGGGCCAAATCAGCCCCAGCATTTT. This sequence joins TRBV2 and TRBJ1-5; D is perhaps TRBD1 (5 bases). Trimming took 5 bases from V and 4 from J, leaving 15 bases between them. The germline gives CDR1 SNHLY, CDR2 FYNNEI. The CDR3 consists of 15 residues. Complete variable domain (other parts from reference TRBV2 and TRBJ1-5): EPEVTQTPSHQVTQMGQEVILRCVPISNHLYFYWYRQILGQKVEFLVSFYNNEISEKSEIFDDQFSVERPDGSNFTLKIRSTKLEDSAMYFCASSKVLGPNQPQHFGDGTRLSIL.

The rearrangement joins TRBV19 to TRBJ1-1, with 8 bases lining up with TRBD1. V lost 5 bases to trimming and J lost 7 bases; unmatched junction nucleotides: 9. The CDR3 is 14 amino acids. The germline V gene has CDR1 LNHDA and CDR2 SQIVND (reference sequence). In DNA, the CDR3 is TGTGCCAGTAGTGAGATACAGGGGGAGAGTGAAGCTTTCTTT. It codes for CASSEIQGESEAFF.

The V and J genes are TRBV5-1 and TRBJ2-3; 9 bases map to TRBD2. The CDR3 sequence is 19 residues long. Per germline, CDR1 SGHRS and CDR2 YFSETQ. V was pared by 0 bases and J by 2 bases, with 13 bases of the junction left unmatched. CDR3 bases: TGCGCCAGCAGCTTGGGGTTGCTAGCGGGATACTATTCCACAGATACGCAGTATTTT. Translating it yields CASSLGLLAGYYSTDTQYF. The entire variable domain, with the rest obtained from reference TRBV5-1 and TRBJ2-3, is as follows: KAGVTQTPRYLIKTRGQQVTLSCSPISGHRSVSWYQQTPGQGLQFLFEYFSETQRNKGNFPGRFSGRQFSNSRSEMNVSTLELGDSALYLCASSLGLLAGYYSTDTQYFGPGTRLTVL.

As concerns this clone: This CDR3 is also generated by other DNA sequences in the sample. V and J are TRBV25-1 and TRBJ1-1, with no clear D. Germline CDR1 and CDR2: MGHDK and SYGVNS. The CDR3 has 14 amino acids. V was clipped by 3 bases and J by 5 bases, with 13 bases between them. Written as DNA, the CDR3 is TGTGCCAGCAGTGATGGCGGGAGGAGGACTGAAGCTTTCTTT. Translation: CASSDGGRRTEAFF.

This clone occurred once. V is TRBV18 and J is TRBJ2-7, with TRBD1 as a possible D gene (6 bases). V gave up 2 bases and J gave up 5 bases, with 16 bases separating them. The V gene's germline CDR1 is KGHSH and CDR2 LQKENI. The CDR3 loop spans 15 amino acids. The DNA for the CDR3 is TGTGCCAGCTCACCAAGGACAGCCCTCCCTAACGAGCAGTACTTC. It is translated as CASSPRTALPNEQYF.

The chain couples TRBV7-9 to TRBJ2-7, with a tentative D call TRBD2 (5 bases). Germline V gene lookup returns CDR1 SEHNR and CDR2 FQNEAQ (reference sequence). V dropped 5 bases and J dropped 2 bases, with 10 bases sitting between them. The length of the CDR3 is 13 residues. DNA of the CDR3: TGTGCCAGCAGCCACCGGGATCCCTACGAGCAGTACTTC. Amino acid sequence: CASSHRDPYEQYF.

The rearrangement uses TRBV7-2 and TRBJ2-1; D call uncertain. The V end was cut by 8 bases, the J end by 6 bases, with 14 bases between. CDR3 size: 13 residues. CDR1 is SGHTA and CDR2 is FQGNSA in the germline V gene. The CDR3 DNA reads as TGTGCCAGCGTGTACAGCTCGGCCAATGAGCAGTTCTTC. Translation gives CASVYSSANEQFF.

The chain employs TRBV7-2 and TRBJ2-7; D unresolved. The CDR3 sequence is 11 residues long. Germline loops: CDR1 SGHTA, CDR2 FQGNSA. Trimming took 3 bases from V and 6 from J, leaving 6 bases between them. CDR3 sequence reads: CASSLAFEQYF. CDR3 in DNA: TGTGCCAGCAGCTTGGCTTTCGAGCAGTACTTC.

J is TRBJ2-7 and V is TRBV5-1; TRBD1 matches at 9 bases. The CDR3 covers 15 residues. V trimming: 0 bases; J trimming: 5 bases; junction bases outside the gene matches: 6. Germline CDR1 and CDR2: SGHRS and YFSETQ. CDR3 amino acids: CASSLGGTGTHEQYF. The CDR3 coding sequence is TGCGCCAGCAGCTTGGGAGGGACAGGGACCCACGAGCAGTACTTC.

There are a few counts of this clone. The chain joins TRBV5-6 to TRBJ2-1; D is undetermined. The CDR3 runs 18 residues. V was trimmed by 0 bases and J by 1 base, leaving 17 bases between them. CDR1 and CDR2 (germline): SGHDT, YYEEEE. CDR3 bases: TGTGCCAGCAGCTTGGCACTGGTAGAACCAGAATCCTACAATGAGCAGTTCTTC. Encoded protein: CASSLALVEPESYNEQFF.

Concerning this clone: Relative to the germline gene, one junction end is altered; a read error may explain this. This rearrangement joins TRBV7-6 to TRBJ2-5, with TRBD2 matching over 10 bases. This CDR3 contains 13 residues. Germline assignment: CDR1 SGHVS and CDR2 FNYEAQ. The CDR3, as DNA: TGTGCCAGCAGCTTTACCGGGACTAGCGAAAACGACTTC. This sequence encodes CASSFTGTSENDF. The full variable domain, rest sourced from reference TRBV7-6 and TRBJ2-5, is GAGVSQSPRYKVTKRGQDVALRCDPISGHVSLYWYRQALGQGPEFLTYFNYEAQQDKSGLPNDRFSAERPEGSISTLTIQRTEQRDSAMYRCASSFTGTSENDFGPGTRLLVL.

This clone was observed once. The rearrangement joins TRBV5-6 to TRBJ2-5; 7 positions match TRBD2. This CDR3 is 13 amino acids long. Germline CDR1 SGHDT, CDR2 YYEEEE. V shed 6 bases, J shed 5 bases, and the junction held 7 bases outside the gene matches. CDR3 nucleotides: TGTGCCAGCACCTGGGGGGGAGGGGAGACCCAGTACTTC. As protein: CASTWGGGETQYF.

The chain has TRBV7-2 and TRBJ2-1; D is unclear. V was pared by 7 bases and J by 7 bases, with 14 bases between. From germline, CDR1 is SGHTA and CDR2 FQGNSA. The CDR3 runs 13 residues. The CDR3, as DNA: TGTGCCAGCAAGCGACCCGCGGTTAATGAGCAGTTCTTC. Encoded protein: CASKRPAVNEQFF.

The rearrangement joins TRBV12-2 to TRBJ2-7; the tabulated D call, TRBD2, remains unverified against the DNA. TRBV12-2 has pseudogene status. This CDR3 region has 16 residues. This CDR3 reads CASRLAPLAGSYEQYF. The CDR3 DNA is TGTGCAAGTCGCTTAGCCCCACTAGCGGGATCCTACGAGCAGTACTTC.